This TCR beta chain was observed in a study of identifying expanded T cells in peripheral blood. This clone was recorded once. This CDR3 spans 13 amino acids. J was trimmed by 7 bases and V by 6 bases; bases with no gene match: 8. Looked up from germline, CDR1 is SQVTM and CDR2 is ANQGSEA. The data were produced by immunoSEQ multiplex PCR, yet TCRdb's version contains in-frame clones alone and is incomplete. The sample includes approximately 130,000 clones, 70% to 90% of them seen just once. The V and J genes are TRBV29-1 and TRBJ1-4, with 7 bases fitting TRBD1. Sample: blood. The TCR originated in a person aged 18 to 70 in good health. The DNA of the CDR3 is TGCAGCGTCACCCGGACAGGAGGTGAAAAACTGTTTTTT. Translated: CSVTRTGGEKLFF.